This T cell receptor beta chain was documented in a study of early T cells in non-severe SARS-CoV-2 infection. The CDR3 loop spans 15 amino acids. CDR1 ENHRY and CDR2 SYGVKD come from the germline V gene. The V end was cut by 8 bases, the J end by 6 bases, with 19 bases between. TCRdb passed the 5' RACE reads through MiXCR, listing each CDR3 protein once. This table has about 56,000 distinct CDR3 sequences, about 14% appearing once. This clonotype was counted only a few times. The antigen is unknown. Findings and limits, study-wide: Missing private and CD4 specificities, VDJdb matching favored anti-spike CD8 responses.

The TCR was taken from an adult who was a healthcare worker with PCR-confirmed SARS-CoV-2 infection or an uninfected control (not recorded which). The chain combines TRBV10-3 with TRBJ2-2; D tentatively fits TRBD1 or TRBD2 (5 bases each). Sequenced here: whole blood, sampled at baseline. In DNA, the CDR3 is TGTGCCATCTCCGGCGACGGGACGGTCGCCGGGGAGCTGTTTTTT. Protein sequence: CAISGDGTVAGELFF.